The next 32 T cell receptor beta chains were all read from a single sample in a study of tumor-infiltrating lymphocytes in oesophageal squamous cell carcinoma. TCRdb called the PCR reads again in MiXCR, with one record for every CDR3 protein. The sample includes roughly 19,000 distinct CDR3 sequences, roughly 41% of them seen just once. Sequencing was carried out using normal esophageal tissue next to the tumor. The receptors stem from a male donor with esophageal squamous cell carcinoma.

The chain links TRBV27 to TRBJ2-1; D might be TRBD1 or TRBD2, each matching 5 bases. This CDR3 comprises 13 residues. Deletions cut 5 bases from V and 9 bases from J, with 14 bases between. The germline gives CDR1 MNHEY, CDR2 SMNVEV (reference sequence). The chain's CDR3 is CASSPGPGGEQFF. For the CDR3, the DNA is TGTGCCAGCAGTCCGGGACCTGGGGGTGAGCAGTTCTTC.

The chain uses TRBV7-9 and TRBJ1-1, with 7 bases fitting TRBD1. CDR1 is SEHNR, CDR2 FQNEAQ, per germline (reference sequence). The CDR3 consists of 15 residues. Trimming cost V 6 bases and J 0 bases; bases outside gene matches: 7. This CDR3 is CASRRQGRVNTEAFF. The CDR3 DNA reads TGTGCCAGCAGACGACAGGGTAGGGTGAACACTGAAGCTTTCTTT. The full variable domain, in which reference TRBV7-9 and TRBJ1-1 provide the parts outside the CDR3, is DTGVSQNPRHKITKRGQNVTFRCDPISEHNRLYWYRQTLGQGPEFLTYFQNEAQLEKSRLLSDRFSAERPKGSFSTLEIQRTEQGDSAMYLCASRRQGRVNTEAFFGQGTRLTVV.

This clonotype was found many times. The chain carries TRBV10-1 and TRBJ2-1; a weak D match, TRBD2 (5 bases). The CDR3 length is 13 residues. V gave up 0 bases and J gave up 15 bases, with 15 bases separating them. Germline V gene sequence: CDR1 WNHNN, CDR2 SYGVQD (reference sequence). The CDR3 DNA reads as TGCGCCAGCAGTGAGTCGGGTCTACGGGAAGCGTTCTTC. Its translation is CASSESGLREAFF.

The J gene is TRBJ2-3, the V gene TRBV6-5; D uncertain. V lost 5 bases and J lost 5, with 17 bases in between. From germline, CDR1 is MNHEY and CDR2 SVGAGI. The CDR3 runs to 15 residues. The CDR3 DNA sequence: TGTGCCAGCAGTGATTTTAGGACCTGGGAAGATACGCAGTATTTT. Its translation: CASSDFRTWEDTQYF.

This clonotype was seen only once. Likely a read error: the CDR3 ends without its conserved phenylalanine or tryptophan. It is unclear where the CDR3 begins or ends on the DNA, so no DNA is shown, and the CDR3 is as TCRdb lists it. The rearrangement uses TRBV7-6 and TRBJ2-6; the DNA was not used to check the table's D call, TRBD1. The germline V gene encodes CDR1 SGHVS and CDR2 FNYEAQ. The CDR3 numbers 17 amino acids, ends counted. This CDR3 is CASSLGGQRSNEQFFGA.

As for this clonotype: It is likely a read error, because the conserved phenylalanine at the end of the CDR3 is missing. The DNA is left out, because the CDR3 cannot be placed on it with certainty; the CDR3 is given as TCRdb lists it. The J gene is TRBJ2-7, the V gene TRBV7-4. Germline-derived CDR1 and CDR2 are SGHVT and SQSDAQ. The CDR3 spans 13 residues, counting both ends. CDR3: CASSLADGYTFGS.

The CDR3 DNA reads as TGTGCCAGCAGCTTAAGACAAAACCAGGGCGAGCAGTACTTC. Protein: CASSLRQNQGEQYF. This rearrangement joins TRBV7-8 to TRBJ2-3, with a tentative D call TRBD1 (5 bases). The J call may be wrong; the DNA end is better matched by TRBJ2-7. The CDR3 is 14 residues long. The V gene's germline CDR1 is SGHVS and CDR2 FQNEAQ.

By frequency in the sample, this clonotype is medium-sized. This chain joins TRBV7-9 and TRBJ2-1, with 10 bases fitting TRBD2. The CDR3 covers 17 residues. In germline, CDR1 is SEHNR, CDR2 FQNEAQ (reference sequence). Trimming cost V 4 bases and J 6 bases; bases outside gene matches: 12. CDR3 protein: CASSSTRSSGSLNEQFF. The DNA of the CDR3 is TGTGCCAGCAGCTCCACCAGATCTAGCGGGAGCCTCAATGAGCAGTTCTTC.

This clonotype was detected only a few times. CDR3 DNA sequence: TGTGCCAGCAGTGCCACTAGTGGGGGACACAATGAGCAGTTCTTC. Translated: CASSATSGGHNEQFF. V and J are TRBV12-3 or TRBV12-4 and TRBJ2-1; tentatively, D is TRBD1 or TRBD2 (5 bases each). This CDR3 has 15 residues. Trimming removed 5 bases at V and 5 bases at J, with 16 bases between.

In this sample, this clonotype is medium-sized (0.01 to 0.1%). This chain uses TRBV6-6 with TRBJ2-3, with D maybe TRBD1 (5 bases). CDR3 length: 14 amino acids. Trimming cost V 0 bases and J 9 bases, with 13 bases left between them. Germline V CDR1 and CDR2: MNHNY, SVGAGI (reference sequence). The CDR3 protein is CASSYSQGVRTQYF. The CDR3 bases are TGTGCCAGCAGTTACTCGCAAGGGGTTAGGACGCAGTATTTT.

This clonotype was observed many times. A much larger clone differs by one base, so this may be a read error. The chain links TRBV11-3 to TRBJ2-1; tentatively, D is TRBD1 (6 bases). The J call may be mistaken, given a closer DNA end match to TRBJ2-7. This CDR3 has 17 residues. The germline V gene encodes CDR1 SGHNT and CDR2 YENEEA. The DNA for the CDR3 is TGTGCCAGCAGCTTAGATCCGGGACAACCCCTCTACAATGAGCAGTACTTC. Translation gives CASSLDPGQPLYNEQYF.

In this sample, this clonotype turned up many times. Since a much larger clone is just one base distant, this may be a read error. This chain links TRBV6-1 with TRBJ2-5; D remains unclear. Germline CDR1 MNHNS, CDR2 SASEGT. The CDR3 runs 12 residues. The V and J ends lost 2 bases and 11 bases respectively, with 12 bases between them. The CDR3 bases are TGTGCCAGCAGTGAATACGGTAATGAGCAGTACTTC. It translates to CASSEYGNEQYF.

This clonotype appeared a single time. This chain links TRBV20-1 with TRBJ2-4; TRBD2 might be the D (8 bases). This CDR3 comprises 15 residues. Germline V lookup: CDR1 DFQATT, CDR2 SNEGSKA (reference sequence). V was clipped by 0 bases and J by 10 bases, with 19 bases between them. CDR3 loop: CSARDRGRSSGIQYF. DNA for the CDR3: TGCAGTGCTAGAGATAGGGGGCGATCTAGCGGGATTCAGTACTTC.

This clonotype is termed medium-sized. The chain is built from TRBV7-9 and TRBJ2-5, with D possibly TRBD1 on 6 matching bases. The V gene lost 2 bases and the J gene lost 5 bases, with 18 bases spanning the gap. Germline CDR1 and CDR2: SEHNR and FQNEAQ (reference sequence). The CDR3 covers 16 residues. DNA for the CDR3: TGTGCCAGCAGCTTACTTATGGCCAGGGGATTGGAGACCCAGTACTTC. This sequence encodes CASSLLMARGLETQYF.

This clonotype was picked up many times. This chain joins TRBV5-5 and TRBJ2-7; D is ambiguous. The CDR3 extends over 14 amino acids. Trimming cost V 4 bases and J 3 bases, with 14 bases left between them. Germline V gene data show CDR1 as SGHKS and CDR2 as YYEKEE (reference sequence). CDR3 nucleotides: TGTGCCAGCAGCCTCCCGGACGGTTACTACGAGCAGTACTTC. Amino acid sequence: CASSLPDGYYEQYF.

This rearrangement joins TRBV28 to TRBJ1-1; possibly TRBD1 for D (5 bases). Trimming took off 5 bases at V and 4 bases at J, with 11 bases between the two ends. This CDR3 is built from 13 residues. The germline gives CDR1 MDHEN, CDR2 SYDVKM. The CDR3 DNA reads TGTGCCAGCAGTCCATACGACAGCACTGAAGCTTTCTTT. It encodes CASSPYDSTEAFF.

This clonotype occurred many times. The chain is built from TRBV5-1 and TRBJ2-1; 10 bases map to TRBD2. This CDR3 spans 16 amino acids. Germline CDR1 and CDR2: SGHRS and YFSETQ. V dropped 1 base and J dropped 3; count of bases not matched to a gene: 4. The CDR3 DNA follows: TGCGCCAGCAGCTTGATTAGCGGGAGGAACTACAATGAGCAGTTCTTC. Translation: CASSLISGRNYNEQFF.

The chain combines TRBV12-3 or TRBV12-4 with TRBJ2-7, with no clear D. The CDR3 loop spans 11 amino acids. V gave up 2 bases and J gave up 5 bases, with 4 bases separating them. CDR3 region: CASSLHDEQYF. The CDR3 coding sequence is TGTGCCAGCAGTTTACACGACGAGCAGTACTTC.

The chain combines TRBV4-2 with TRBJ2-2, with D tentatively TRBD2 (6 bases). The CDR3 is 18 residues long. Deletions cut 0 bases from V and 3 bases from J, with 17 bases between. Per the germline V gene, CDR1 is LGHNA and CDR2 is YNFKEQ. CDR3 DNA sequence: TGTGCCAGCAGCCAAGATATGATTAGCGGAGTCGACACCGGGGAGCTGTTTTTT. It translates to CASSQDMISGVDTGELFF.

The J gene is TRBJ2-7, the V gene TRBV11-2, with 7 bases matching TRBD2. Looked up from germline, CDR1 is SGHAT and CDR2 is FQNNGV. The CDR3 covers 16 residues. V gave up 0 bases and J gave up 1 base; unmatched junction bases: 6. CDR3: CASSLEGGTVSYEQYF. The CDR3 DNA reads as TGTGCCAGCAGCTTAGAGGGGGGGACGGTTTCCTACGAGCAGTACTTC. The full variable domain, with the rest looked up from reference TRBV11-2 and TRBJ2-7, is EAGVAQSPRYKIIEKRQSVAFWCNPISGHATLYWYQQILGQGPKLLIQFQNNGVVDDSQLPKDRFSAERLKGVDSTLKIQPAKLEDSAVYLCASSLEGGTVSYEQYFGPGTRLTVT.

Comment on this clonotype: Likely a read error: the CDR3 ends without its conserved phenylalanine or tryptophan. The DNA is left out, because the CDR3 cannot be placed on it with certainty; the CDR3 is given as TCRdb lists it. The rearrangement uses TRBV11-2 and TRBJ2-2; the table's TRBD2 call for D was not verified on the DNA. Germline lookup yields CDR1 SGHAT and CDR2 FQNNGV. Counting both end residues, the CDR3 totals 8 amino acids. The CDR3 spells CASSLRLA.

V and J are TRBV7-6 and TRBJ2-4; 14 positions match TRBD2. The J call may be wrong; the DNA end is better matched by TRBJ2-1. Germline V lookup: CDR1 SGHVS, CDR2 FNYEAQ. The CDR3 spans 16 residues. The CDR3 DNA follows: TGTGCCAGCAGCTTGACTAGCGGGGGGGCCCCGGATGAGCAGTTCTTC. Translated: CASSLTSGGAPDEQFF.

This clonotype was found a few times. This chain connects TRBV7-3 to TRBJ2-5; 14 nucleotides match TRBD2. The end of the DNA is better explained by TRBJ2-1, so the J call may be wrong. The CDR3 spans 17 residues. Germline V gene sequence: CDR1 SGHTA, CDR2 FQGTGA. Here the CDR3 reads CASSFGHGLAGGGEQFF. The CDR3 DNA reads TGTGCCAGCAGCTTTGGTCACGGACTAGCGGGAGGAGGGGAGCAGTTCTTC.

This clonotype was detected ten times or more. The V and J genes are TRBV4-1 and TRBJ2-7; TRBD1 agrees at 7 bases. This CDR3 is built from 15 residues. Trimming removed 1 base from V and 0 bases from J; junction bases left unmatched: 3. Looked up from germline, CDR1 is MGHRA and CDR2 is YSYEKL. This chain's CDR3 is CASSQGQGSSYEQYF. CDR3 nucleotide sequence: TGCGCCAGCAGCCAAGGACAGGGCAGCTCCTACGAGCAGTACTTC.

This clonotype appeared a few times. The rearrangement joins TRBV19 to TRBJ2-4; D uncertain. The J call may not be correct, given that the DNA end is closer to TRBJ2-7. Germline CDR1 is LNHDA and CDR2 is SQIVND (reference sequence). This CDR3 is built from 12 residues. The CDR3 DNA reads TGTGCCAGTAGTATATGGGGTTACGAGCAGTACTTC. The encoded protein is CASSIWGYEQYF.

This clonotype is categorized as medium-sized. The chain couples TRBV10-3 to TRBJ2-1; D is perhaps TRBD1 or TRBD2 (5 bases each). This CDR3 region has 14 residues. V lost 10 bases and J lost 5, with 18 bases in between. Germline V gene data show CDR1 as ENHRY and CDR2 as SYGVKD. The CDR3: CATGEDRDDNEQFF. The CDR3 coding sequence is TGTGCCACCGGGGAAGACAGAGATGACAATGAGCAGTTCTTC.

The chain couples TRBV7-3 to TRBJ2-1; 7 bases align to TRBD2. This CDR3 comprises 12 residues. V lost 4 bases to trimming and J lost 12 bases; unmatched junction nucleotides: 6. Germline V gene data show CDR1 as SGHTA and CDR2 as FQGTGA. The DNA of the CDR3 is TGTGCCAGCAGCTCTGGAGCGGGATTGCAGTTCTTC. Its translation: CASSSGAGLQFF.

This chain connects TRBV7-3 to TRBJ2-5, with D perhaps matching TRBD1 or TRBD2 (5 bases each). The germline CDR1 and CDR2 sequences are SGHTA and FQGTGA. The CDR3 spans 14 residues. V dropped 5 bases and J dropped 13 bases, with 23 bases sitting between them. DNA for the CDR3: TGTGCCAGCAGCCCGTTCAATGGGGCCGGGGAGCTGTACTTC. Amino acids: CASSPFNGAGELYF.

This clonotype is medium-sized (0.01 to 0.1%). V is TRBV11-3 and J is TRBJ2-5, with a weak D call TRBD2 (5 bases). The germline gives CDR1 SGHNT, CDR2 YENEEA. Trimming shortened V by 3 bases and J by 0 bases, and 11 bases separated the two germline ends. The CDR3 is 15 residues long. For the CDR3, the DNA is TGTGCCAGCAGCTTTGGGAGAGAGTACCAAGAGACCCAGTACTTC. The encoded protein is CASSFGREYQETQYF.

This clonotype has a handful of counts. The rearrangement uses TRBV28 and TRBJ2-5; 14 positions match TRBD2. The closer fit of TRBJ2-7 to the DNA end suggests the J call may be wrong. CDR3 length: 19 residues. Germline V gene lookup returns CDR1 MDHEN and CDR2 SYDVKM. CDR3 sequence reads: CAIQGVGTSGRGVSYEQYF. Written as DNA, the CDR3 is TGTGCCATCCAGGGGGTGGGGACTAGCGGGAGAGGGGTGTCCTACGAGCAGTACTTC.

This clonotype has at least ten counts. The chain employs TRBV7-6 and TRBJ2-1; D may correspond to TRBD1 or TRBD2 (5 bases each). Matching the DNA end better, TRBJ2-5 makes the J call doubtful. The CDR3 contains 16 residues. The germline V gene has CDR1 SGHVS and CDR2 FNYEAQ. The CDR3 is CASRKRGSDVGETQYF. For the CDR3, the DNA is TGTGCCAGCAGGAAGAGGGGCTCCGACGTTGGGGAGACCCAGTACTTC.

In its sample, this clonotype was seen many times. A read error is likely, as this CDR3 ends without the conserved phenylalanine or tryptophan. It is unclear where the CDR3 begins or ends on the DNA, so no DNA is shown, and the CDR3 is as TCRdb lists it. This chain links TRBV7-3 with TRBJ2-6. The CDR3 is 9 amino acids in total, end residues counted. Germline V gene data show CDR1 as SGHTA and CDR2 as FQGTGA. The CDR3 protein is CASSLAGAV.